The clone carrying this T cell receptor beta chain has a single count. What it recognizes is unknown. One end of the junction does not line up with germline, which may come from a read error. The source of the sample is a study of CD8 T cells in ankylosing spondylitis. CDR3 size: 16 residues. Libraries for TCR beta were made by quantitative 5'-RACE with molecular barcodes. TCRdb analysed the 5' RACE reads with MiXCR anew, one entry per CDR3 protein. The sample consists of around 22,000 distinct CDR3 sequences, 13% of them appearing once. Whole-study findings and limits: Clones that were linked to disease were CD8+ and were relatively rare in peripheral blood. Characteristic, it appeared, of ankylosing spondylitis blood was a TCR beta motif of seven or eight highly homologous variants. Matched ankylosing spondylitis synovial fluid reportedly showed significant enrichment of disease-linked clones.

The sequenced material came from blood. This TCR came from a male donor with ankylosing spondylitis or in good health (not recorded which). The gene calls are TRBV12-3 or TRBV12-4 and TRBJ2-2; 7 bases fit TRBD2. CDR3 DNA: TGTGCCAGCAGTCCTAGAAGCGGGACGAACATCGGGGAGCTGTTTTTT. Translation: CASSPRSGTNIGELFF.